Presented here are 27 T cell receptor beta chains from one specimen sequenced in a study of T-cell reconstitution after alpha-beta-depleted transplantation in children. This sample's TCRbeta library carried unique molecular identifier barcodes. TCRdb called the PCR reads again in MiXCR, with one record for every CDR3 protein. The sample contains about 500,000 distinct CDR3 sequences, about 30% of which appear only once. The sample consisted of PBMCs from the stem cell graft donor, taken from the stem cell graft. The source is a human donor who donated a stem cell graft to a child with aplastic anemia.

V and J are TRBV25-1 and TRBJ1-2; D unclear. The germline V and J ends were trimmed by 4 bases and 2 bases, with 5 bases remaining between them. The germline V gene encodes CDR1 MGHDK and CDR2 SYGVNS. The CDR3 length is 12 residues. CDR3 bases: TGTGCCAGCAGTGTGGGGAACTATGGCTACACCTTC. Its protein is CASSVGNYGYTF.

This chain links TRBV3-1 with TRBJ1-1; D unclear. CDR1 and CDR2 from the germline V gene are LGHDT and YNNKEL (reference sequence). The length of the CDR3 is 14 residues. V gave up 4 bases and J gave up 1 base, with 10 bases separating them. CDR3 DNA: TGTGCCAGCAGCCCACCTCTAACGAACACTGAAGCTTTCTTT. It yields the protein CASSPPLTNTEAFF.

This sequence joins TRBV7-2 and TRBJ2-1; D gene ambiguous. The CDR3 is 13 residues long. Germline assignment: CDR1 SGHTA and CDR2 FQGNSA. The ends were cut back, 6 bases at V and 7 bases at J, with 13 bases in the middle. The CDR3 sequence: CASSQIPQNEQFF. CDR3 sequence (DNA): TGTGCCAGCAGTCAAATTCCCCAGAATGAGCAGTTCTTC.

The chain combines TRBV24-1 with TRBJ2-1; 9 bases fit TRBD2. The V and J ends lost 4 bases and 1 base, in that order; junction bases with no gene match: 4. The length of the CDR3 is 16 residues. Germline V CDR1 and CDR2: KGHDR, SFDVKD. CDR3 bases: TGTGCCACCAGTGAGCCGACTAGCGGATCCTACAATGAGCAGTTCTTC. Translation: CATSEPTSGSYNEQFF.

This clonotype was seen a handful of times. The CDR3 region has the DNA TGTGCCAGCAGACGGGACAGGGGGCTCGGTGATACGCAGTATTTT. Its protein product is CASRRDRGLGDTQYF. V and J are TRBV2 and TRBJ2-3; 12 bases map to TRBD1. Trimming cost V 6 bases and J 6 bases; bases outside gene matches: 7. Germline loops: CDR1 SNHLY, CDR2 FYNNEI. CDR3 length equals 15 residues. The full variable domain, completed using reference TRBV2 and TRBJ2-3, is EPEVTQTPSHQVTQMGQEVILRCVPISNHLYFYWYRQILGQKVEFLVSFYNNEISEKSEIFDDQFSVERPDGSNFTLKIRSTKLEDSAMYFCASRRDRGLGDTQYFGPGTRLTVL.

The chain uses TRBV7-3 and TRBJ2-1, with 13 bases fitting TRBD2. Germline CDR1 is SGHTA and CDR2 is FQGTGA. V shed 2 bases and J 8 bases; nucleotides not matched to a gene: 6. This CDR3 contains 16 residues. Here the CDR3 DNA reads TGTGCCAGCAGCTTATCTAGGACTAGCGGGAGTCATGAGCAGTTCTTC. Translated, it gives CASSLSRTSGSHEQFF.

This clonotype was recorded only once. The V gene is TRBV19, the J gene TRBJ2-1; tentative D call: TRBD2 (5 bases). Germline V gene sequence: CDR1 LNHDA, CDR2 SQIVND (reference sequence). This CDR3 has 16 residues. The V gene lost 3 bases and the J gene lost 9 bases, with 21 bases spanning the gap. In nucleotides, the CDR3 is TGTGCCAGTAGTATCTCGTTGGCGGGCCTGCCAACTGAGCAGTTCTTC. It codes for CASSISLAGLPTEQFF. The full variable domain, rest sourced from reference TRBV19 and TRBJ2-1, is DGGITQSPKYLFRKEGQNVTLSCEQNLNHDAMYWYRQDPGQGLRLIYYSQIVNDFQKGDIAEGYSVSREKKESFPLTVTSAQKNPTAFYLCASSISLAGLPTEQFFGPGTRLTVL.

This clonotype occurred a few times. The chain is built from TRBV7-9 and TRBJ2-3; 7 positions agree with TRBD2. Germline V gives CDR1 SEHNR, CDR2 FQNEAQ (reference sequence). The CDR3 has 14 residues. Trimming at V came to 4 bases and at J to 2 bases, leaving 3 bases not matched to a gene. CDR3 bases: TGTGCCAGCAGCTACCGGGACTACACAGATACGCAGTATTTT. This translates into CASSYRDYTDTQYF.

The genes are TRBV7-3 and TRBJ2-3; no firm D call. This CDR3 region has 16 residues. Germline CDR1 is SGHTA and CDR2 is FQGTGA. V lost 5 bases and J 2 bases, leaving 17 bases between the germline ends. CDR3 nucleotide sequence: TGTGCCAGCAGCCCCCGACCTCTTGACCTCACAGATACGCAGTATTTT. It translates to CASSPRPLDLTDTQYF.

This clonotype turned up a few times. The rearrangement links TRBV5-6 to TRBJ2-2; D not certain. Trimming left V 4 bases short and J 9 bases short, with 7 bases between. CDR3 length: 11 residues. The germline gives CDR1 SGHDT, CDR2 YYEEEE. As DNA, the CDR3 is TGTGCCAGCAGCGGATACAGGGAGCTGTTTTTT. It codes for CASSGYRELFF.

The chain combines TRBV12-3 or TRBV12-4 with TRBJ2-1, with 9 bases lining up with TRBD2. This CDR3 spans 15 amino acids. Trimming removed 7 bases from V and 1 base from J; junction bases left unmatched: 5. The CDR3 protein is CASTKTSGSYNEQFF. CDR3 coding DNA: TGTGCCAGCACCAAGACTAGCGGTTCCTACAATGAGCAGTTCTTC.

The gene calls are TRBV6-4 and TRBJ2-4; 8 bases agree with TRBD1. The length of the CDR3 is 19 residues. The ends lost 3 bases at V and 0 bases at J; junction bases unmatched: 13. In germline, CDR1 is MRHNA, CDR2 SNTAGT. The CDR3 sequence: CASSEVGDRGFLAKNIQYF. The CDR3 DNA reads TGTGCCAGCAGTGAAGTGGGAGACAGGGGTTTCCTAGCCAAAAACATTCAGTACTTC.

The V and J genes are TRBV18 and TRBJ2-7, with D perhaps matching TRBD1 or TRBD2 (5 bases each). CDR1 and CDR2 (germline): KGHSH, LQKENI. There are 15 residues in the CDR3. V lost 1 base and J lost 3, with 13 bases in between. CDR3 protein: CASSPHLGGFYEQYV. CDR3 DNA: TGTGCCAGCTCACCACATCTTGGGGGTTTCTACGAGCAGTACGTC.

The rearrangement joins TRBV19 to TRBJ2-5; either TRBD1 or TRBD2 may supply D (6 bases each). This CDR3 comprises 14 residues. V was shortened by 5 bases and J by 2 bases, with 12 bases between the two germline ends. In germline, CDR1 is LNHDA, CDR2 SQIVND (reference sequence). CDR3 region: CASSGRTAQETQYF. As DNA, the CDR3 is TGTGCCAGTAGTGGGAGGACAGCGCAAGAGACCCAGTACTTC.

The chain is built from TRBV20-1 and TRBJ1-4, with a possible D match to TRBD1 (6 bases). The CDR3 has 15 amino acids. The V and J ends lost 3 bases and 0 bases respectively, with 11 bases between them. Looked up from germline, CDR1 is DFQATT and CDR2 is SNEGSKA (reference sequence). CDR3 region: CSASQGTSTNEKLFF. The CDR3 coding sequence is TGCAGTGCTAGTCAGGGGACCTCAACTAATGAAAAACTGTTTTTT.

This clonotype was seen only a few times. This chain uses TRBV5-1 with TRBJ2-3; 7 bases line up with TRBD2. The J segment lost 0 bases and the V segment lost 0 bases, leaving 7 bases of the junction unmatched. CDR1 SGHRS and CDR2 YFSETQ come from the germline V gene. The CDR3 has 17 amino acids. The CDR3 DNA follows: TGCGCCAGCAGCTTGGATGTCCCGGGAGGAAGCACAGATACGCAGTATTTT. Amino acids: CASSLDVPGGSTDTQYF.

Here the CDR3 reads CASSAGTLAGYTF. For the CDR3, the DNA is TGCGCCAGCAGCGCCGGGACCCTGGCAGGCTACACCTTC. The chain has TRBV5-1 and TRBJ1-2, with a weak D call TRBD1 (5 bases). This CDR3 is built from 13 residues. V dropped 4 bases and J dropped 8 bases, with 15 bases sitting between them. CDR1 SGHRS and CDR2 YFSETQ come from the germline V gene.

In the case of this clonotype: A clone one base away is much larger, so this may be a read error. V gene TRBV29-1 combines with J gene TRBJ1-1, with D possibly matching TRBD1 (5 bases). Germline V lookup: CDR1 SQVTM, CDR2 ANQGSEA. The CDR3 is made up of 11 amino acids. CDR3 nucleotide sequence: TGCAGCGTTGGGGGGAACACTGAAGTTTTCTTT. It codes for CSVGGNTEVFF.

This clonotype was observed a handful of times. This chain joins TRBV29-1 and TRBJ2-1; D call uncertain. The CDR3 is made up of 12 amino acids. Germline CDR1 reads SQVTM; CDR2 reads ANQGSEA. The V and J ends lost 5 bases and 6 bases respectively, with 11 bases between them. The CDR3 region has the DNA TGCAGCGTTAAGGCGGCCACCAATGAGCAGTTCTTC. This translates into CSVKAATNEQFF.

The chain recombines TRBV20-1 with TRBJ2-6; possibly TRBD2 for D (7 bases). CDR1 and CDR2 from the germline V gene are DFQATT and SNEGSKA (reference sequence). The CDR3 consists of 15 residues. The CDR3 protein is CASAGHLSGANVLTF. The CDR3 DNA is TGCGCCTCAGCGGGACATCTCTCTGGGGCCAACGTCCTGACTTTC.

The count of this clonotype is one. The J gene is TRBJ1-1, the V gene TRBV5-1; 9 bases fit TRBD1. With V trimmed by 0 bases and J by 2 bases, 5 bases remained unmatched. The germline gives CDR1 SGHRS, CDR2 YFSETQ. CDR3 length equals 16 residues. The CDR3 loop is CASSLGHRGRNTEAFF. The CDR3 DNA is TGCGCCAGCAGCTTGGGGCACAGGGGGCGAAACACTGAAGCTTTCTTT.

The chain carries TRBV6-9 and TRBJ2-1; 7 bases are shared with TRBD2. V lost 3 bases and J lost 3; bases outside the gene matches: 5. In germline, CDR1 is MNHGY, CDR2 SVAAGI. There are 15 residues in the CDR3. CDR3 protein: CASSYREEVYNEQFF. Here the CDR3 DNA reads TGTGCCAGCAGTTACCGGGAGGAGGTCTACAATGAGCAGTTCTTC.

CDR3 region: CASSPRTGGDGEQFF. CDR3 sequence (DNA): TGTGCCAGCTCACCACGGACAGGGGGAGATGGTGAGCAGTTCTTC. The V call is TRBV18, the J call TRBJ2-1, with 10 bases aligning to TRBD1. The CDR3 covers 15 residues. Trimming cost V 1 base and J 9 bases; bases outside gene matches: 6. Germline assignment: CDR1 KGHSH and CDR2 LQKENI.

The V and J genes are TRBV20-1 and TRBJ2-3; D call uncertain. V was cut by 4 bases and J by 7 bases, with 12 bases left in between. The CDR3 is 12 amino acids. The germline V gene encodes CDR1 DFQATT and CDR2 SNEGSKA (reference sequence). CDR3 nucleotides: TGCAGTGCTATGGATATGGGTCATACGCAGTATTTT. Translating it yields CSAMDMGHTQYF.

The chain employs TRBV12-3 or TRBV12-4 and TRBJ2-1; D not certain. The CDR3 loop spans 13 amino acids. Trimming took off 5 bases at V and 7 bases at J, with 12 bases between the two ends. The CDR3 region is CASSNGPSNEQFF. The CDR3 region has the DNA TGTGCCAGCAGTAATGGACCATCAAATGAGCAGTTCTTC.

The chain links TRBV6-5 to TRBJ1-5; D unclear. Germline V lookup: CDR1 MNHEY, CDR2 SVGAGI. The CDR3 covers 14 residues. Between the trimmed V and J ends, which lost 0 bases and 2 bases, there was a span of 5 bases. The CDR3 DNA reads TGTGCCAGCAGTTACTCGCAGGGCAATCAGCCCCAGCATTTT. Its translation is CASSYSQGNQPQHF.

The chain employs TRBV27 and TRBJ1-4; D possibly corresponds to TRBD1 (6 bases). In germline, CDR1 is MNHEY, CDR2 SMNVEV (reference sequence). The length of the CDR3 is 16 residues. V was pared by 6 bases and J by 6 bases, with 20 bases between. The CDR3 loop is CASSHMGGGPDEKLFF. CDR3 nucleotides: TGTGCCAGCAGCCATATGGGCGGGGGGCCGGATGAAAAACTGTTTTTT.